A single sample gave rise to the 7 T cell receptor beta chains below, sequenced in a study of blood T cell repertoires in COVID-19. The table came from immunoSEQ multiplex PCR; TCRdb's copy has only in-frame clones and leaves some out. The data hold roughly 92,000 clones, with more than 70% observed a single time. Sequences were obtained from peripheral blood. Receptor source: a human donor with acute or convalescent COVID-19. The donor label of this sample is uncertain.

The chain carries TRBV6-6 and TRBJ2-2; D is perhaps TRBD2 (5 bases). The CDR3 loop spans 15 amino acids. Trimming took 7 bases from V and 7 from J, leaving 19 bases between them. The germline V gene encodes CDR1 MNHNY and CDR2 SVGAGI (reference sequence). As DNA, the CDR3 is TGTGCCAGCACGCCACCGGGGAGCTTTGGCGGGGAGCTGTTTTTT. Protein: CASTPPGSFGGELFF.

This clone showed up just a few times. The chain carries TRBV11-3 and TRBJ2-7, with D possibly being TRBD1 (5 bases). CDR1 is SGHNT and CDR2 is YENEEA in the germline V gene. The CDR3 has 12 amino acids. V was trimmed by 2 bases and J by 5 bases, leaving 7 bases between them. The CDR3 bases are TGTGCCAGCAGCTTACAGGGCCACGAGCAGTACTTC. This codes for CASSLQGHEQYF.

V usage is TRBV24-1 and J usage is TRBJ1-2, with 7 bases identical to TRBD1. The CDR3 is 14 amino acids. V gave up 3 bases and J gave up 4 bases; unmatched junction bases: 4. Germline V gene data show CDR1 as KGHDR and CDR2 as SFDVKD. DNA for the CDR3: TGTGCCACCAGTGATGGGACAGAGATCTATGGCTACACCTTC. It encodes CATSDGTEIYGYTF.

This CDR3 reads CSVGAPTGTEAFF. CDR3 in DNA: TGCAGCGTTGGGGCACCGACAGGCACTGAAGCTTTCTTT. J is TRBJ1-1 and V is TRBV29-1; a weak D match, TRBD1 (6 bases). Germline CDR1 is SQVTM and CDR2 is ANQGSEA. This CDR3 is 13 amino acids long. The V end was cut by 4 bases, the J end by 4 bases, with 13 bases between.

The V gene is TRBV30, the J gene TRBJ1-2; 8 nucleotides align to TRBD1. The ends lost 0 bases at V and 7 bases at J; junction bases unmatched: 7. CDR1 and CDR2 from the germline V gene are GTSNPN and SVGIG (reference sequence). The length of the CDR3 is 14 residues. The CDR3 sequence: CAWSVQGQATGYTF. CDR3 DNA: TGTGCCTGGAGTGTACAGGGACAGGCAACTGGCTACACCTTC. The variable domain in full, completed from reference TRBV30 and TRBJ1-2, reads SQTIHQWPATLVQPVGSPLSLECTVEGTSNPNLYWYRQAAGRGLQLLFYSVGIGQISSEVPQNLSASRPQDRQFILSSKKLLLSDSGFYLCAWSVQGQATGYTFGSGTRLTVV.

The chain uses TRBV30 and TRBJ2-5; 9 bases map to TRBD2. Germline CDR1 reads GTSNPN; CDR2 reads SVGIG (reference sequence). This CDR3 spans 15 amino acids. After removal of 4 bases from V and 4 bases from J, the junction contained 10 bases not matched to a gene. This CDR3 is CAWNGRRGGRETQYF. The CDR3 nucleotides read TGTGCCTGGAACGGTCGGCGGGGGGGCCGAGAGACCCAGTACTTC.

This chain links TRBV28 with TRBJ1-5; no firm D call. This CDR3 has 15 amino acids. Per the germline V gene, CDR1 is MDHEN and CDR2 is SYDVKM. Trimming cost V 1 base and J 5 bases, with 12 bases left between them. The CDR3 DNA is TGTGCCAGCAGTTTATCTTCGGGTCCTTATCAGCCCCAGCATTTT. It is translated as CASSLSSGPYQPQHF.